Listed here are 28 T cell receptor beta chains from one sample, sequenced in a study of blood T cell repertoires in COVID-19. Assay used: immunoSEQ multiplex PCR; TCRdb lists only in-frame clones, some missing. Altogether 250,000 or so clones are present, 80% to 85% being singletons, with the ten largest covering 3.4%. The specimen sequenced was PBMCs or T cells enriched from blood (not recorded which). The receptors here all came from a man aged 45-65 years who had recovered from COVID-19.

The chain links TRBV2 to TRBJ2-7, with no clear D. Germline V gives CDR1 SNHLY, CDR2 FYNNEI. This CDR3 contains 13 residues. The V end was cut by 2 bases, the J end by 2 bases, with 7 bases between. CDR3 sequence: CASSESQTYEQYF. Written as DNA, the CDR3 is TGTGCCAGCAGTGAAAGCCAAACCTACGAGCAGTACTTC.

V and J are TRBV14 and TRBJ2-1; a weak D match, TRBD1 (6 bases). CDR1 is SGHDN, CDR2 FVKESK, per germline. The CDR3 length is 15 residues. The V end was cut by 4 bases, the J end by 9 bases, with 19 bases between. In nucleotides, the CDR3 is TGTGCCAGCAGCCGGCAGGCGCCAGGGGTCGGTGAGCAGTTCTTC. Its protein product is CASSRQAPGVGEQFF.

The chain recombines TRBV3-1 (or the pseudogene TRBV3-2) with TRBJ1-3; D possibly corresponds to TRBD1 (5 bases). The CDR3 is 15 amino acids. V gave up 4 bases and J gave up 7 bases, with 17 bases separating them. Germline V gives CDR1 LGHDT, CDR2 YNNKEL (reference sequence). CDR3: CASSLLGTSRNTIYF. DNA for the CDR3: TGTGCCAGCAGCCTCCTCGGGACTAGTCGCAACACCATATATTTT.

This chain uses TRBV25-1 with TRBJ2-1, with a tentative D call TRBD1 (6 bases). Trimming stripped 3 bases from V and 4 bases from J, with 10 bases between. The CDR3 has 14 amino acids. Germline CDR1 MGHDK, CDR2 SYGVNS. The CDR3 sequence: CASSELGAYNEQFF. As DNA, the CDR3 is TGTGCCAGCAGTGAGTTGGGGGCATACAATGAGCAGTTCTTC.

This chain connects TRBV28 to TRBJ1-4; perhaps TRBD1 as D (5 bases). Germline V gene lookup returns CDR1 MDHEN and CDR2 SYDVKM. The CDR3 consists of 14 residues. The V gene lost 5 bases and the J gene lost 3 bases, with 10 bases spanning the gap. CDR3 nucleotides: TGTGCCAGCAGTAGGGGCCCGGCTAATGAAAAACTGTTTTTT. As protein: CASSRGPANEKLFF.

CDR3 in amino acids: CASSLDGSGTDTQYF. The CDR3 coding sequence is TGTGCCAGCAGCTTAGATGGTAGCGGCACAGATACGCAGTATTTT. This chain joins TRBV7-2 and TRBJ2-3; tentatively, D is TRBD2 (5 bases). Germline loops: CDR1 SGHTA, CDR2 FQGNSA. This CDR3 is 15 amino acids long. Trimming removed 1 base from V and 1 base from J, with 9 bases in between.

The chain employs TRBV6-5 and TRBJ1-2; TRBD1 might be the D (6 bases). The CDR3 totals 11 residues. Trimming left V 8 bases short and J 8 bases short, with 12 bases between. Germline V lookup: CDR1 MNHEY, CDR2 SVGAGI. The CDR3 DNA follows: TGTGCCAGCCGGGGGGGGGCCGGCTACACCTTC. Translated, it gives CASRGGAGYTF.

DNA of the CDR3: TGTGCCTGGAAGCGCAATGAGCAGTTCTTC. Translation gives CAWKRNEQFF. V and J are TRBV30 and TRBJ2-1; no reliable D call. The CDR3 is 10 amino acids. Germline V gene data show CDR1 as GTSNPN and CDR2 as SVGIG (reference sequence). Trimming took off 4 bases at V and 6 bases at J, with 4 bases between the two ends.

The gene calls are TRBV3-1 (or the pseudogene TRBV3-2) and TRBJ2-2; 8 positions agree with TRBD1. Germline V lookup: CDR1 LGHDT, CDR2 YNNKEL (reference sequence). The CDR3 is 19 amino acids. V shed 1 base, J shed 1 base, and the junction held 11 bases outside the gene matches. The CDR3 nucleotides read TGTGCCAGCAGCCAAGTACGACAATGGGGGACAGGGAACACCGGGGAGCTGTTTTTT. This gives the protein CASSQVRQWGTGNTGELFF.

This clone was counted only a few times. V is TRBV19 and J is TRBJ1-6; D gene uncertain. CDR3 size: 12 residues. V was pared by 5 bases and J by 10 bases, with 9 bases between. The V gene's germline CDR1 is LNHDA and CDR2 SQIVND (reference sequence). CDR3 protein: CASSAAESPLHF. For the CDR3, the DNA is TGTGCCAGTAGTGCTGCCGAGTCACCCCTCCACTTT.

The V call is TRBV10-3, the J call TRBJ2-7; 7 nucleotides align to TRBD2. Germline-derived CDR1 and CDR2 are ENHRY and SYGVKD. V lost 9 bases to trimming and J lost 2 bases; unmatched junction nucleotides: 13. There are 15 residues in the CDR3. CDR3 residues: CAMGGGSGLTYEQYF. CDR3 in DNA: TGTGCCATGGGGGGGGGTTCGGGTCTTACCTACGAGCAGTACTTC.

V is TRBV28 and J is TRBJ1-5, with 11 nucleotides matching TRBD1. Germline V CDR1 and CDR2: MDHEN, SYDVKM. The CDR3 is made up of 19 amino acids. V lost 6 bases to trimming and J lost 9 bases; unmatched junction nucleotides: 22. This CDR3 is CASSPRDRGELGILRPQHF. CDR3 in DNA: TGTGCCAGCAGCCCCCGGGACAGGGGGGAACTTGGAATACTCAGGCCCCAGCATTTT.

The J gene is TRBJ1-5, the V gene TRBV5-1; maybe TRBD1 (6 bases). V lost 4 bases and J 6 bases, leaving 17 bases between the germline ends. CDR1 and CDR2 (germline): SGHRS, YFSETQ. CDR3 length: 15 residues. The CDR3 loop is CASSQNTGSGQPQHF. For the CDR3, the DNA is TGCGCCAGCAGCCAAAACACAGGGTCCGGTCAGCCCCAGCATTTT.

The chain carries TRBV7-9 and TRBJ1-6, with 9 bases fitting TRBD1. V trimming: 5 bases; J trimming: 10 bases; junction bases outside the gene matches: 12. This CDR3 region has 16 residues. The germline CDR1 and CDR2 sequences are SEHNR and FQNEAQ (reference sequence). The CDR3 DNA is TGTGCCAGCAGCCCAATGGGGGGACAGGGAGCGTCACCCCTCCACTTT. The encoded protein is CASSPMGGQGASPLHF.

The CDR3 here is CASSRSYGYTF. CDR3 nucleotide sequence: TGTGCCAGCTCTCGTTCCTATGGCTACACCTTC. The V call is TRBV12-3 or TRBV12-4, the J call TRBJ1-2; D not resolved. The CDR3 runs to 11 residues. The V end was cut by 8 bases, the J end by 4 bases, with 8 bases between.

The chain uses TRBV30 and TRBJ2-2, with D perhaps TRBD2 (6 bases). With 0 bases removed from V and 4 bases from J, the gap between germline ends came to 9 bases. This CDR3 has 14 residues. Germline V CDR1 and CDR2: GTSNPN, SVGIG (reference sequence). CDR3 sequence (DNA): TGTGCCTGGAGTGTGGCGGGGAGCACCGGGGAGCTGTTTTTT. It codes for CAWSVAGSTGELFF.

This clone occurred a few times. This sample also contains other DNA sequences that code for the same CDR3. This chain connects TRBV12-5 to TRBJ2-7; 7 nucleotides match TRBD1. Per germline, CDR1 LGHNT and CDR2 FRNRAP. The V and J ends lost 1 base and 4 bases, in that order; junction bases with no gene match: 4. This CDR3 region has 14 residues. The DNA for the CDR3 is TGTGCTAGTGGTTTGGGACAGGGTCCTTACGAGCAGTACTTC. Translated, it gives CASGLGQGPYEQYF.

This clone was found once. CDR3 DNA: TGTGCCAGCTCACGGACATCTTCACCCCTCCACTTT. It specifies CASSRTSSPLHF. The genes are TRBV14 and TRBJ1-6, with D perhaps matching TRBD1 (5 bases). Trimming pared 8 bases from V and 9 bases from J, leaving 11 bases between. Germline values: CDR1 SGHDN, CDR2 FVKESK. The CDR3 is 12 amino acids.

At least ten counts were recorded for this clone. The chain couples TRBV7-9 to TRBJ2-7, with TRBD2 matching 8 bases. Unmatched junction bases numbered 16, after V lost 4 bases and J lost 2 bases. The CDR3 loop spans 18 amino acids. Per germline, CDR1 SEHNR and CDR2 FQNEAQ (reference sequence). CDR3 DNA: TGTGCCAGCAGCTCAGGTGGATGGGTTAGCGGGAACCCCTACGAGCAGTACTTC. It specifies CASSSGGWVSGNPYEQYF.

This clone came up a few times. V gene TRBV6-5 combines with J gene TRBJ1-1; D remains unclear. The CDR3 contains 12 residues. V lost 6 bases and J lost 2, with 7 bases in between. CDR1 and CDR2 from the germline V gene are MNHEY and SVGAGI. The CDR3 loop is CASREDNTEAFF. In DNA, the CDR3 is TGTGCCAGCAGGGAGGACAACACTGAAGCTTTCTTT.

This CDR3 is CSASAPGTSTDTQYF. CDR3 nucleotide sequence: TGCAGTGCTAGTGCCCCCGGGACTAGCACAGATACGCAGTATTTT. The chain couples TRBV20-1 to TRBJ2-3, with D perhaps TRBD2 (6 bases). Trimming removed 3 bases from V and 0 bases from J, with 13 bases in between. The CDR3 totals 15 residues. Germline V gives CDR1 DFQATT, CDR2 SNEGSKA (reference sequence).

V is TRBV18 and J is TRBJ1-1, with 11 bases identical to TRBD1. The CDR3 runs 15 residues. Germline V gives CDR1 KGHSH, CDR2 LQKENI. Trimming removed 3 bases from V and 3 bases from J; junction bases left unmatched: 3. In DNA, the CDR3 is TGTGCCAGCTCACCGGACAGGGGGCGCGACACTGAAGCTTTCTTT. Encoded protein: CASSPDRGRDTEAFF.

This chain uses TRBV30 with TRBJ2-5; D is unclear. The CDR3 loop spans 11 amino acids. Germline V gives CDR1 GTSNPN, CDR2 SVGIG (reference sequence). Trimming shortened V by 2 bases and J by 5 bases, and 6 bases separated the two germline ends. The CDR3 loop is CAWSSRETQYF. CDR3 coding DNA: TGTGCCTGGAGTAGTCGGGAGACCCAGTACTTC.

This sequence joins TRBV2 and TRBJ1-1; weak D call: TRBD1 (5 bases). Deletions cut 6 bases from V and 1 base from J, with 12 bases between. Germline lookup yields CDR1 SNHLY and CDR2 FYNNEI. There are 14 residues in the CDR3. The DNA for the CDR3 is TGTGCCAGCAGGAAGGGCAGGGAGAACACTGAAGCTTTCTTT. It translates to CASRKGRENTEAFF.

This clone was recorded many times. The chain recombines TRBV6-2 or TRBV6-3 with TRBJ2-1, with TRBD2 as a possible D gene (6 bases). The length of the CDR3 is 15 residues. Trimming took off 6 bases at V and 4 bases at J, with 16 bases between the two ends. The germline V gene has CDR1 MNHEY and CDR2 SVGEGT. The CDR3 is CASSPGVADYNEQFF. In nucleotides, the CDR3 is TGTGCCAGCAGCCCCGGGGTAGCGGATTACAATGAGCAGTTCTTC.

This clone was observed a few times. The chain couples TRBV5-6 to TRBJ1-4; D unresolved. The germline V gene has CDR1 SGHDT and CDR2 YYEEEE. Trimming pared 0 bases from V and 0 bases from J, leaving 6 bases between. CDR3 length: 15 residues. CDR3 region: CASSLVGATNEKLFF. In DNA form, the CDR3 reads TGTGCCAGCAGCTTGGTGGGAGCAACTAATGAAAAACTGTTTTTT.

The chain links TRBV10-2 to TRBJ1-1; possibly TRBD1 for D (6 bases). Between the trimmed V and J ends, which lost 5 bases and 1 base, there was a span of 17 bases. Germline V CDR1 and CDR2: WSHSY, SAAADI. This CDR3 spans 16 amino acids. This chain's CDR3 is CASSPGTRVGNTEAFF. The CDR3 DNA reads TGCGCCAGCAGTCCCGGGACAAGAGTTGGGAACACTGAAGCTTTCTTT.

The chain employs TRBV11-3 and TRBJ2-1; 11 positions agree with TRBD2. From germline, CDR1 is SGHNT and CDR2 YENEEA. The CDR3 runs 15 residues. The junction had 2 bases not matched to a gene; V was cut back by 1 base and J by 6 bases. The CDR3 loop is CASSLVSGRANEQFF. The CDR3 DNA is TGTGCCAGCAGCTTAGTTAGCGGGAGGGCCAATGAGCAGTTCTTC.